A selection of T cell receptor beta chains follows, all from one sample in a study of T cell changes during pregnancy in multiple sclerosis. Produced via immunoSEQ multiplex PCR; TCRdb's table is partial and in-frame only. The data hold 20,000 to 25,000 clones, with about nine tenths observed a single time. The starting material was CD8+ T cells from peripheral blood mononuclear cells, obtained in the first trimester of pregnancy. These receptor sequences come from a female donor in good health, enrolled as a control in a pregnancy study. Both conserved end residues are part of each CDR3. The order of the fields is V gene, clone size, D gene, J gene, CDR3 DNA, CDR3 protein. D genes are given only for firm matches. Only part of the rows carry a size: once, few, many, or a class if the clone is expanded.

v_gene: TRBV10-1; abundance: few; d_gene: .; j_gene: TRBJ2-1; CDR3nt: TGCGCCAGCAGTGAAAGGGGGGAGGGCTATGGTGAGCAGTTCTTC; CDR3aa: CASSERGEGYGEQFF
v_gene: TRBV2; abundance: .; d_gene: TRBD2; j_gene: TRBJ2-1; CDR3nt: TGTGCCAGCAGTGAAACGGGAGGGACGGGGTACAATGAGCAGTTCTTC; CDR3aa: CASSETGGTGYNEQFF
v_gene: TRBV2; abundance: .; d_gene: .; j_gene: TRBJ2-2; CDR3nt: TGTGCCAGCAGTGGGGCTAGCGCTGACGGGGAGCTGTTTTTT; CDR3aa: CASSGASADGELFF
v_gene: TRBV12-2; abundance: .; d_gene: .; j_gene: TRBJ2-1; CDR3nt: TGTGCAAGTCGCTTAGCGACGAGGTCGGATAATGAGCAGTTCTTC; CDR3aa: CASRLATRSDNEQFF
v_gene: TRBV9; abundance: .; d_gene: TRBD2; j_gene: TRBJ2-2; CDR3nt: TGTGCCAGCAGCGTTCCTCTAGCGGGAGGGGACACCGGGGAGCTGTTTTTT; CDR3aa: CASSVPLAGGDTGELFF
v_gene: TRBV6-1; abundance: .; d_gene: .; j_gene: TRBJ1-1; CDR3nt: TGTGCCAGCAGTTTACAGGGAATAGAGGTTGAAGCTTTCTTT; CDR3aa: CASSLQGIEVEAFF
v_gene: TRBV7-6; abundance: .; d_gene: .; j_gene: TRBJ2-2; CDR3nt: TGTGCCAGCAGCTTCGACGCCGGGACTCTTAGAACCGGGGAGCTGTTTTTT; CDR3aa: CASSFDAGTLRTGELFF
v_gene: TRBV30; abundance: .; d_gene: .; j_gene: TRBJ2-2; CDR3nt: TGTGCCTGGAAGGTGAGGACATCGGACACCGGGGAGCTGTTTTTT; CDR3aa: CAWKVRTSDTGELFF
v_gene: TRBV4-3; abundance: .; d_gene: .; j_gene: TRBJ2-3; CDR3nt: TGCGCCAGCAGCTACCGAGTGACAACTAGCACAGATACGCAGTATTTT; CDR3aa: CASSYRVTTSTDTQYF
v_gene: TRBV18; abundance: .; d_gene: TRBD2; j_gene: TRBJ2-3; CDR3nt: TGTGCCAGCTCTCTACTAGCGGGAGGCACAGATACGCAGTATTTT; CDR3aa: CASSLLAGGTDTQYF
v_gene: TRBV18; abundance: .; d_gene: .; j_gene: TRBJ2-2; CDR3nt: TGTGCCAGCTCATCCACAGGGACCGGGGAGCTGTTTTTT; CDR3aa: CASSSTGTGELFF
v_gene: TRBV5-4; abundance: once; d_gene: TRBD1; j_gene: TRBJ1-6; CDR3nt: TGTGCCAGCAGCACTAACAGGGGTAATTCACCCCTCCACTTT; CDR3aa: CASSTNRGNSPLHF
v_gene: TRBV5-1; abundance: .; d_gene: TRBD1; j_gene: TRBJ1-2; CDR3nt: TGCGCCAGCAGTCCGGGACAGGCCAGCTATGGCTACACCTTC; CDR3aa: CASSPGQASYGYTF
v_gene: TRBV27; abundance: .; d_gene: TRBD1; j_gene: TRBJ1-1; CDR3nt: TGTGCCAGCAGCTCGGGACAGAAAGCTTTCTTT; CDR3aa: CASSSGQKAFF
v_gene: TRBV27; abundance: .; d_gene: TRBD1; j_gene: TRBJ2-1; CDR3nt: TGTGCCAGCAGTTTTCGGCCGACAGGGGGAGGTGAGCAGTTCTTC; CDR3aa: CASSFRPTGGGEQFF
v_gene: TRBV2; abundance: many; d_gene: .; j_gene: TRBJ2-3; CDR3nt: TGTGCCAGCAGCGGGGGAACAGATACGCAGTATTTT; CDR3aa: CASSGGTDTQYF
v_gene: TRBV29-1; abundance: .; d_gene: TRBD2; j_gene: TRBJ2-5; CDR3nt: TGCAGCGTTGCCTCGGGGGGGCGTGGAGAGACCCAGTACTTC; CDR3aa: CSVASGGRGETQYF
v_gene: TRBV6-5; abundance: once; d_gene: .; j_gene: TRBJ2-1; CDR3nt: TGTGCCAGCGCCCTCCGGTGGGAGTACAATGAGCAGTTCTTC; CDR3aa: CASALRWEYNEQFF
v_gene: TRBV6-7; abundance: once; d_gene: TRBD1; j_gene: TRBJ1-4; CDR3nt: TGTGCCAGCAGTTACTCCGGGACAGGGAGGTTTTTT; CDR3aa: CASSYSGTGRFF
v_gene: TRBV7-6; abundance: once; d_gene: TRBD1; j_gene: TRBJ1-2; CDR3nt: TGTGCCAGCAGCTTAGGGTTCAGGGGGCGAGGCTATGGCTACACCTTC; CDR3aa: CASSLGFRGRGYGYTF
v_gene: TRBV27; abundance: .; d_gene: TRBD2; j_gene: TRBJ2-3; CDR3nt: TGTGCCAGCAGTTTAAATGGGGGGGCAGATACGCAGTATTTT; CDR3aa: CASSLNGGADTQYF
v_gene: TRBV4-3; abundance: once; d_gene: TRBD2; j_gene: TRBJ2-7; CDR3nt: TGCGCCAGCAGCCAAGAACCGAGTTTTATCACTAGCGGGAGTTTCCACGAGCAGTACTTC; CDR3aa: CASSQEPSFITSGSFHEQYF
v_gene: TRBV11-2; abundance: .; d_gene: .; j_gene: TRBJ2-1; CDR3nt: TGTGCCAGCAGCTTAGAGGGGGCAGGGGAGCAGTTCTTC; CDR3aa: CASSLEGAGEQFF
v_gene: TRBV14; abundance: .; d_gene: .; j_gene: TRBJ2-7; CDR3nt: TGTGCCAGCAGCCAAGTAGGCCAGGCGGGGTACGAGCAGTACTTC; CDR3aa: CASSQVGQAGYEQYF
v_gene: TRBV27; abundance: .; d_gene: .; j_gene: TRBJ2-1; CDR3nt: TGTGCCAGCAGCCGGGACACCTCCTACAATGAGCAGTTCTTC; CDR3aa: CASSRDTSYNEQFF
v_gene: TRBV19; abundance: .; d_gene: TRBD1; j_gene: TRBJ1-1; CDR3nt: TGTGCCAGTAGTATATACAGGACAGGAGGCATGAACACTGAAGCTTTCTTT; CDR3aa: CASSIYRTGGMNTEAFF
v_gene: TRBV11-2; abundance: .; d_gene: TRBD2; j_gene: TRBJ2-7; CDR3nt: TGTGCCAGCAGCTTATGGGAGGGAGTGGTCTACGAGCAGTACTTC; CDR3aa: CASSLWEGVVYEQYF
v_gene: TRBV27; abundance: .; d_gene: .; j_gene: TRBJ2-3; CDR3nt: TGTGCCAGCAGTTATCTACCCCCTCTCACAGATACGCAGTATTTT; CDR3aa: CASSYLPPLTDTQYF
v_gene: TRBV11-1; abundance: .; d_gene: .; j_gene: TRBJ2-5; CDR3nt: TGTGCCAGCAGCTTAATCTCGCGGGCGGAGACCCAGTACTTC; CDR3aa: CASSLISRAETQYF
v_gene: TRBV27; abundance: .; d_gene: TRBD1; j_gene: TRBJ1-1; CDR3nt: TGTGCCAGCTATGACCGGGACAGGGGGCTCTTT; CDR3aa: CASYDRDRGLF
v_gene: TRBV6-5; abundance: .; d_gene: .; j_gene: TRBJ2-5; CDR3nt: TGTGCCAGCAGTTACGGCCGAACCCAGTACTTC; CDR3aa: CASSYGRTQYF
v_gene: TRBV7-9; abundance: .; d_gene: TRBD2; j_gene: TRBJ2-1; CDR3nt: TGTGCCAGCAGCTTAGTGGGGCTAGCGGGGGGTTTACCCTACAATGAGCAGTTCTTC; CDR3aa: CASSLVGLAGGLPYNEQFF
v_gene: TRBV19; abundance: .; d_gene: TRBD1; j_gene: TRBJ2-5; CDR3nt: TGTGCCAGTAGTACACACAGGGGAGTCCAAGAGACCCAGTACTTC; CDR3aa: CASSTHRGVQETQYF
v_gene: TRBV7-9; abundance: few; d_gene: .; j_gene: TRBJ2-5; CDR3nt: TGTGCCAGCAGGATGGGCGGGGAGACCCAGTACTTC; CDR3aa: CASRMGGETQYF
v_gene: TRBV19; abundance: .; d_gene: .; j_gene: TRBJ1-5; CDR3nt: TGTGCCAGTAGTATTTATGGCAGGGGCAATCAGCCCCAGCATTTT; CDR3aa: CASSIYGRGNQPQHF
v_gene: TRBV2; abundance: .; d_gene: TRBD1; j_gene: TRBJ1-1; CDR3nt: TGTGCCAGGACAGGGGGGTTTGGCACTGAAGCTTTCTTT; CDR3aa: CARTGGFGTEAFF
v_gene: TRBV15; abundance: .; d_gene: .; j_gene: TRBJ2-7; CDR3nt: TGTGCCACCAGCAGAGGTTCACAGGAGGGGCCCTACGAGCAGTACTTC; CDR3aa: CATSRGSQEGPYEQYF
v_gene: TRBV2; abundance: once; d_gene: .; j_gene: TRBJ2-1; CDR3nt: TGTGCCAGCATGCTAGCTGGCGGTGACAATGAGCAGTTCTTC; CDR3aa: CASMLAGGDNEQFF
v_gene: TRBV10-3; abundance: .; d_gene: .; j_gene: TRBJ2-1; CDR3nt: TGTGCCATCAGTGAGCCCCTGGGGGCAGGGACCTTCTACAATGAGCAGTTCTTC; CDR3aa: CAISEPLGAGTFYNEQFF
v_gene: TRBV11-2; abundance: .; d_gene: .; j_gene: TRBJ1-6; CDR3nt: TGTGCCAGCAGCTTAGATCCGTTTCAAGGGGCTAATTCACCCCTCCACTTT; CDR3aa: CASSLDPFQGANSPLHF
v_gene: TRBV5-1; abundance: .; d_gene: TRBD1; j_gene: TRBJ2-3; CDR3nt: TGCGCCAGCAGCGCGAGGGACAGAAACACAGATACGCAGTATTTT; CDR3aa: CASSARDRNTDTQYF
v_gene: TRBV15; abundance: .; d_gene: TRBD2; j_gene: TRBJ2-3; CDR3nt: TGTGCCACCGCAAGCGGGGCGGGACCCACAGATACGCAGTATTTT; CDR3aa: CATASGAGPTDTQYF
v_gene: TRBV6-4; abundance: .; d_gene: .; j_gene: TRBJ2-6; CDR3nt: TGTGCCAGCAGTGACTCACACTCTGGGGCCAACGTCCTGACTTTC; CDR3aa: CASSDSHSGANVLTF
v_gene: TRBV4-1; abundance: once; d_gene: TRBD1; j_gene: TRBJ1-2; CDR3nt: TGCGCCAGCAGCCACCCGGACAGGGGGGATGGCTACACCTTC; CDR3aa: CASSHPDRGDGYTF
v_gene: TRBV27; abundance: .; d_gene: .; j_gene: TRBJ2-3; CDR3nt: TGTGCCACCTCTTGGGGGACTAGCACAGATACGCAGTATTTT; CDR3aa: CATSWGTSTDTQYF
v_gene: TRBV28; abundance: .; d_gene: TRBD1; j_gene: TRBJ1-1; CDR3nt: TGTGCCAGCAGTCTGGACAGGGGAGGGACTGAAGCTTTCTTT; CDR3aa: CASSLDRGGTEAFF